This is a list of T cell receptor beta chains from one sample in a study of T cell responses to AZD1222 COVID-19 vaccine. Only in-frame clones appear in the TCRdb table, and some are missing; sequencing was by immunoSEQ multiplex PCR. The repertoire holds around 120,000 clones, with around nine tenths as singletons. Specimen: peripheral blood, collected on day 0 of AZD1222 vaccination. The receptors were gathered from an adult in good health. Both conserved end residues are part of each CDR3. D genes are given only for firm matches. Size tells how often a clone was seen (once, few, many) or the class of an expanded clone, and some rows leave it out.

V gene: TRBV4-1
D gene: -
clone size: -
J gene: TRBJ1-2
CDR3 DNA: TGCGCCAGCAGCCAAGGGGCAGGGGTAGGTGGCTACACCTTC
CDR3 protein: CASSQGAGVGGYTF

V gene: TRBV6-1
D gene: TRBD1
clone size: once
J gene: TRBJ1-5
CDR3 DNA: TGTGCCAGCAGTGAATTTGGGCAGGGGGACCTGCCCCAGCATTTT
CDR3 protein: CASSEFGQGDLPQHF

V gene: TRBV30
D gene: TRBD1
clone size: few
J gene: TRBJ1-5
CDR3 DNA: TGTGCCTGGAAGGGGGACAGGGGGAATCAGCCCCAGCATTTT
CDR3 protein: CAWKGDRGNQPQHF

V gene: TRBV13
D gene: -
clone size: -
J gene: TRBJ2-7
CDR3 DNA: TGTGCCAGCAGCCAAGTCACGAGTCTCTACGAGCAGTACTTC
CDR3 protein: CASSQVTSLYEQYF

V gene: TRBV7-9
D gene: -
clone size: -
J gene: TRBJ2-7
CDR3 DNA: TGTGCCAGCAGCGCCAGTGGGGTTGGAGCCTACGAGCAGTACTTC
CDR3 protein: CASSASGVGAYEQYF

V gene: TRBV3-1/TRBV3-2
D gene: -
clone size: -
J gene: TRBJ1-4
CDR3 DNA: TGTGCCAGCAGCCAATCCCGAGGGAGCCGGTGGGAAGGACTGTTTTTT
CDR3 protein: CASSQSRGSRWEGLFF

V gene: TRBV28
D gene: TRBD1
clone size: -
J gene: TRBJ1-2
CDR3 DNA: TGTGCCAGCAGTCCGCGCAGGGGGCGCGGCTATGGCTACACCTTC
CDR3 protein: CASSPRRGRGYGYTF

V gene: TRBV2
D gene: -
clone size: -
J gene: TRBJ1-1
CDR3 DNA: TGTGCCCACGGGGCCAGAGCGAACACTGAAGCTTTCTTT
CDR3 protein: CAHGARANTEAFF

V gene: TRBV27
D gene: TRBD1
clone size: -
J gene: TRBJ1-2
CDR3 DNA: TGTGCCAGCAGTTATAACAGGGGGCTCGGCTATGGCTACACCTTC
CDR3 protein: CASSYNRGLGYGYTF

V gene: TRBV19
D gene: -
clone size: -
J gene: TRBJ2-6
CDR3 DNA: TGTGCCAGTAGTTATTTCGTATCTGGGGCCAACGTCCTGACTTTC
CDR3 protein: CASSYFVSGANVLTF

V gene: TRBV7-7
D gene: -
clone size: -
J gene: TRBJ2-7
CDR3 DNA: TGTGCTAGCAGCTTAAGGGCATCCTACGAGCAGTACTTC
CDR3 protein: CASSLRASYEQYF